This T cell receptor beta chain stems from a study of identical twins. Trimming pared 0 bases from V and 3 bases from J, leaving 4 bases between. The CDR3 is 13 residues long. CDR1 and CDR2 from the germline V gene are SGHRS and YFSETQ. Ten or more counts support this clonotype. TCRdb redid the calling of the 5' RACE reads with MiXCR, one entry per CDR3 protein. The profile shows 1,800,000 or so distinct CDR3 sequences, less than 35% of them singletons. The V call is TRBV5-1, the J call TRBJ1-5; D unclear. The sample consisted of cord blood. The TCR originated in a newborn girl in good health. CDR3 in DNA: TGCGCCAGCAGCTTGGACCTCAATCAGCCCCAGCATTTT. Translating it yields CASSLDLNQPQHF.